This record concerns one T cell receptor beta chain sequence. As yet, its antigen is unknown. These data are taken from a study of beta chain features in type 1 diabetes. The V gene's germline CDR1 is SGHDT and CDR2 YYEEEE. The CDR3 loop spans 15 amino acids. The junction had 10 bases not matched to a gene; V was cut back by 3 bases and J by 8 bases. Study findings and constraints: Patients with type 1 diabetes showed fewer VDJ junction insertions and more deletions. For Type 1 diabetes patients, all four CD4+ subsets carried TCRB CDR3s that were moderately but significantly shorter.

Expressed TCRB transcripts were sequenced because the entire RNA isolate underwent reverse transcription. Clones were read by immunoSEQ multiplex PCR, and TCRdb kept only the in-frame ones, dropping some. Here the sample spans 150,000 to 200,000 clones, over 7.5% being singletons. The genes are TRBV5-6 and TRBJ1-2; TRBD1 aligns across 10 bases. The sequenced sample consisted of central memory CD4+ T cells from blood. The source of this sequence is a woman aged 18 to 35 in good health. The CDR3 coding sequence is TGTGCCAGCAGCTCCCCCGGGACAGGGGTTTCCGGCTACACCTTC. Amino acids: CASSSPGTGVSGYTF.